A single sample gave rise to the 20 T cell receptor beta chains below, sequenced in a study of OX40 agonist ivuxolimab in advanced cancers. The assay was immunoSEQ multiplex PCR, and TCRdb's table has in-frame clones only and misses some. This sample yields about 77,000 clones, of which just under 90% are seen a single time; approximately 2.3% belongs to the top ten. The starting material was CD4+ or CD8+ T cells sorted from blood, obtained in a trial of the OX40 agonist ivuxolimab. The receptors derive from an adult with an advanced solid tumor such as melanoma, head and neck, liver or kidney cancer.

The chain uses TRBV28 and TRBJ2-7, with D possibly TRBD2 on 5 matching bases. The germline V and J ends were trimmed by 4 bases and 2 bases, with 15 bases remaining between them. Germline V gene lookup returns CDR1 MDHEN and CDR2 SYDVKM. The CDR3 covers 15 residues. CDR3 DNA: TGTGCCAGCAGTTCCTTGGGAGAGGGAGCCTACGAGCAGTACTTC. Translation: CASSSLGEGAYEQYF.

The chain carries TRBV5-5 and TRBJ2-5; 9 bases are a match to TRBD2. After removal of 0 bases from V and 5 bases from J, the junction contained 5 bases not matched to a gene. Germline V CDR1 and CDR2: SGHKS, YYEKEE (reference sequence). The CDR3 has 15 residues. CDR3 sequence: CASSLVGLAMETQYF. The DNA for the CDR3 is TGTGCCAGCAGCTTGGTAGGACTAGCGATGGAGACCCAGTACTTC. Combining the CDR3 with reference TRBV5-5 and TRBJ2-5 gives the whole variable domain DAGVTQSPTHLIKTRGQQVTLRCSPISGHKSVSWYQQVLGQGPQFIFQYYEKEERGRGNFPDRFSARQFPNYSSELNVNALLLGDSALYLCASSLVGLAMETQYFGPGTRLLVL.

The genes are TRBV5-4 and TRBJ2-5, with D possibly called TRBD1 or TRBD2 (5 bases each). CDR3 length: 13 amino acids. The V gene's germline CDR1 is SGHNT and CDR2 YYREEE (reference sequence). The ends were cut back, 4 bases at V and 1 base at J, with 8 bases in the middle. CDR3 nucleotide sequence: TGTGCCAGCAGCGGGGGACCCCAAGAGACCCAGTACTTC. Translating gives CASSGGPQETQYF.

V gene TRBV6-4 combines with J gene TRBJ1-1; D possibly corresponds to TRBD1 (5 bases). Germline CDR1 reads MRHNA; CDR2 reads SNTAGT. V dropped 4 bases and J dropped 2 bases, with 8 bases sitting between them. The CDR3 loop spans 13 amino acids. CDR3 nucleotide sequence: TGTGCCAGCAGTGCGACAGCTAACACTGAAGCTTTCTTT. The encoded protein is CASSATANTEAFF.

This clone came up once. The CDR3 loop is CSVESDFDYGYTF. CDR3 in DNA: TGCAGCGTTGAGTCGGATTTTGACTATGGCTACACCTTC. The chain recombines TRBV29-1 with TRBJ1-2; D call uncertain. V was trimmed by 3 bases and J by 3 bases, leaving 11 bases between them. In germline, CDR1 is SQVTM, CDR2 ANQGSEA. This CDR3 spans 13 amino acids. The full variable domain, with the rest looked up from reference TRBV29-1 and TRBJ1-2, is SAVISQKPSRDICQRGTSLTIQCQVDSQVTMMFWYRQQPGQSLTLIATANQGSEATYESGFVIDKFPISRPNLTFSTLTVSNMSPEDSSIYLCSVESDFDYGYTFGSGTRLTVV.

The chain recombines TRBV6-5 with TRBJ2-7, with a weak D call TRBD2 (5 bases). The CDR3 is made up of 13 amino acids. The V and J ends lost 5 bases and 4 bases respectively, with 12 bases between them. The germline V gene encodes CDR1 MNHEY and CDR2 SVGAGI. The CDR3 is CASSPRTGYEQYF. CDR3 DNA: TGTGCCAGCAGTCCCCGGACGGGGTACGAGCAGTACTTC.

J is TRBJ1-1 and V is TRBV6-6; possibly TRBD1 for D (6 bases). Deletions cut 10 bases from V and 2 bases from J, with 14 bases between. This CDR3 has 13 amino acids. The V gene's germline CDR1 is MNHNY and CDR2 SVGAGI (reference sequence). CDR3 in DNA: TGTGCCATCCGGGGGCACTCCAACACTGAAGCTTTCTTT. This translates into CAIRGHSNTEAFF.

The genes are TRBV5-1 and TRBJ2-2; D might be TRBD1 (5 bases). Germline lookup yields CDR1 SGHRS and CDR2 YFSETQ. The V gene lost 6 bases and the J gene lost 2 bases, with 14 bases spanning the gap. The CDR3 covers 15 residues. CDR3 protein: CASTFDRPNTGELFF. CDR3 coding DNA: TGCGCCAGCACCTTCGACAGACCCAACACCGGGGAGCTGTTTTTT. Complete variable domain (other parts from reference TRBV5-1 and TRBJ2-2): KAGVTQTPRYLIKTRGQQVTLSCSPISGHRSVSWYQQTPGQGLQFLFEYFSETQRNKGNFPGRFSGRQFSNSRSEMNVSTLELGDSALYLCASTFDRPNTGELFFGEGSRLTVL.

The rearrangement uses TRBV30 and TRBJ2-5, with a tentative D call TRBD2 (5 bases). With 1 base removed from V and 2 bases from J, the gap between germline ends came to 11 bases. The CDR3 covers 14 residues. Germline V gene sequence: CDR1 GTSNPN, CDR2 SVGIG (reference sequence). The CDR3 DNA sequence: TGTGCCTGGAGTGGATTCGGGAAGCAAGAGACCCAGTACTTC. It encodes CAWSGFGKQETQYF.

The J gene is TRBJ1-2, the V gene TRBV7-6; maybe TRBD1 (5 bases). Germline assignment: CDR1 SGHVS and CDR2 FNYEAQ. V was cut by 1 base and J by 8 bases, with 11 bases left in between. The CDR3 length is 13 residues. CDR3 residues: CASSLVGESGYTF. The DNA for the CDR3 is TGTGCCAGCAGCTTAGTGGGGGAGTCGGGCTACACCTTC.

V is TRBV29-1 and J is TRBJ2-5; D is perhaps TRBD1 (9 bases). This CDR3 is 14 amino acids long. Between the trimmed V and J ends, which lost 4 bases and 5 bases, there was a span of 17 bases. Per the germline V gene, CDR1 is SQVTM and CDR2 is ANQGSEA. CDR3 bases: TGCAGCGTTGGGGACAGGGCGGGAGGTGAGACCCAGTACTTC. Its protein is CSVGDRAGGETQYF.

This clone was recorded only once. Additional DNA sequences in this sample encode the identical CDR3. The gene calls are TRBV14 and TRBJ1-2; D not resolved. Trimming cost V 1 base and J 2 bases, with 5 bases left between them. CDR3 length: 13 residues. CDR1 and CDR2 from the germline V gene are SGHDN and FVKESK. As DNA, the CDR3 is TGTGCCAGCAGCCAAGGTGCCAACTATGGCTACACCTTC. Protein sequence: CASSQGANYGYTF. Filled out from reference TRBV14 and TRBJ1-2, the complete variable domain reads EAGVTQFPSHSVIEKGQTVTLRCDPISGHDNLYWYRRVMGKEIKFLLHFVKESKQDESGMPNNRFLAERTGGTYSTLKVQPAELEDSGVYFCASSQGANYGYTFGSGTRLTVV.

V gene TRBV7-9 combines with J gene TRBJ2-1; 7 bases map to TRBD1. The germline V gene has CDR1 SEHNR and CDR2 FQNEAQ (reference sequence). The CDR3 spans 15 residues. V gave up 1 base and J gave up 5 bases; unmatched junction bases: 5. The CDR3 bases are TGTGCCAGCAGCTTAGGTAGGGGGCTTAACAATGAGCAGTTCTTC. Protein: CASSLGRGLNNEQFF. Complete variable domain (other parts from reference TRBV7-9 and TRBJ2-1): DTGVSQNPRHKITKRGQNVTFRCDPISEHNRLYWYRQTLGQGPEFLTYFQNEAQLEKSRLLSDRFSAERPKGSFSTLEIQRTEQGDSAMYLCASSLGRGLNNEQFFGPGTRLTVL.

The V gene is TRBV18, the J gene TRBJ1-2, with TRBD1 matching 8 bases. Per germline, CDR1 KGHSH and CDR2 LQKENI. J lost 2 bases, V lost 2 bases, and 1 base had no gene match. This CDR3 is 14 amino acids long. The CDR3 sequence is CASSPSGGNYGYTF. DNA of the CDR3: TGTGCCAGCTCACCATCAGGGGGCAACTATGGCTACACCTTC.

The chain couples TRBV6-5 to TRBJ2-7; tentative D call: TRBD1 (6 bases). Trimming took off 6 bases at V and 3 bases at J, with 12 bases between the two ends. CDR1 is MNHEY, CDR2 SVGAGI, per germline. The CDR3 is 13 residues long. CDR3 bases: TGTGCCAGCAGGCTCAAGACAGGCTACGAGCAGTACTTC. Amino acids: CASRLKTGYEQYF.

The CDR3 coding sequence is TGTGCCTGTTGGGGTCAGGGGATAACTAATGAAAAACTGTTTTTT. Amino acid sequence: CACWGQGITNEKLFF. The V gene is TRBV30, the J gene TRBJ1-4; the D gene is possibly TRBD1 (6 bases). This CDR3 comprises 15 residues. Germline assignment: CDR1 GTSNPN and CDR2 SVGIG (reference sequence). The V gene lost 6 bases and the J gene lost 1 base, with 15 bases spanning the gap.

In its sample, this clone was seen once. Written as DNA, the CDR3 is TGCGCCAGCAGCTTGGGGGACAATCAGCCCCAGCATTTT. This translates into CASSLGDNQPQHF. The gene calls are TRBV5-1 and TRBJ1-5; D remains unclear. Germline values: CDR1 SGHRS, CDR2 YFSETQ. The V gene lost 0 bases and the J gene lost 3 bases, with 4 bases spanning the gap. CDR3 size: 13 residues.

The V and J genes are TRBV5-1 and TRBJ1-2; TRBD1 might be the D (5 bases). Germline V gene sequence: CDR1 SGHRS, CDR2 YFSETQ. The V gene lost 4 bases and the J gene lost 3 bases, with 22 bases spanning the gap. CDR3 length equals 17 residues. The DNA for the CDR3 is TGCGCCAGCAGCCAAACGGCCTTCCCATGGGACTACTATGGCTACACCTTC. It specifies CASSQTAFPWDYYGYTF.

The chain uses TRBV9 and TRBJ2-1; TRBD1 agrees at 8 bases. The CDR3 is 15 residues long. The J segment lost 7 bases and the V segment lost 4 bases, leaving 10 bases of the junction unmatched. Germline V gene data show CDR1 as SGDLS and CDR2 as YYNGEE. As DNA, the CDR3 is TGTGCCAGCAGCCCTTTCCAGGGGGCGGGAAATGAGCAGTTCTTC. This encodes CASSPFQGAGNEQFF.

The rearrangement uses TRBV10-3 and TRBJ2-1; D is undetermined. Germline CDR1 is ENHRY and CDR2 is SYGVKD. Trimming removed 4 bases from V and 5 bases from J, with 12 bases in between. CDR3 length: 14 residues. The CDR3 coding sequence is TGTGCCATCAGTGTCGGACGAATTAACAATGAGCAGTTCTTC. This sequence encodes CAISVGRINNEQFF.